Sequencing of this TCR beta chain was carried out in a study of T cells after yellow fever vaccination. The ends lost 5 bases at V and 4 bases at J; junction bases unmatched: 12. The germline V gene has CDR1 SGHTA and CDR2 FQGNSA. There are 16 residues in the CDR3. One entry per CDR3 protein, called by TCRdb with MiXCR from the 5' RACE reads. The sample has a few hundred thousand distinct CDR3 sequences, 6.5% to 7.5% seen once. To note about this clonotype: The target antigen is unknown. With a much larger clone just one base away, this may be a read error.

Study observations and caveats: Though weaker, the secondary response peaked faster, on day 5 versus 15.

This clonotype was sampled from a man aged 25 to 45 who received the YFV17D yellow fever vaccine. This specimen consisted of CD4+ T cells sorted from PBMCs, obtained on the day of the yellow fever booster vaccination. The V and J genes are TRBV7-2 and TRBJ1-1; 8 bases are a match to TRBD1. CDR3 DNA: TGTGCCAGCAGCCACGGGTCAGGGGGCGCGGGCACTGAAGCTTTCTTT. It is translated as CASSHGSGGAGTEAFF.